What follows are 26 T cell receptor beta chains derived from one specimen sequenced in a study of T cell therapy after organ transplantation. The antigens these receptors bind are not known. Method: immunoSEQ multiplex PCR; TCRdb's copy keeps in-frame clones and lacks some. This table holds some 48,000 clones, about 94% found once. Sequencing was performed on CD8+ T cells from blood, taken before autologous CMV-specific T cell therapy. These receptor sequences come from a human patient who had received a solid organ transplant and had CMV disease.

V is TRBV7-9 and J is TRBJ2-1; D gene unclear. The CDR3 spans 15 residues. Germline lookup yields CDR1 SEHNR and CDR2 FQNEAQ (reference sequence). Trimming took off 4 bases at V and 0 bases at J, with 10 bases between the two ends. The CDR3 reads CASSSVGSSYNEQFF. CDR3 nucleotides: TGTGCCAGCAGCTCAGTAGGTAGCTCCTACAATGAGCAGTTCTTC.

V and J are TRBV7-8 and TRBJ2-4; D may be TRBD2 (6 bases). Per germline, CDR1 SGHVS and CDR2 FQNEAQ. The CDR3 is made up of 16 amino acids. V was cut by 2 bases and J by 3 bases, with 14 bases left in between. The CDR3 protein is CASSLNVERVKNIQYF. Here the CDR3 DNA reads TGTGCCAGCAGCTTAAATGTCGAGCGGGTCAAAAACATTCAGTACTTC.

As to this clone: Compared with germline, one end of the junction differs, possibly owing to a read error. Other DNA sequences in the sample encode the same CDR3. The CDR3 nucleotides are TGTGCCAGCAGTGATGAGGTCTCATCCACTGAGGCTTTCTTT. It is translated as CASSDEVSSTEAFF. The V gene is TRBV6-1, the J gene TRBJ1-1; no firm D call. CDR1 and CDR2 (germline): MNHNS, SASEGT. The CDR3 totals 14 residues.

J is TRBJ1-1 and V is TRBV19; TRBD1 is a possible D gene (5 bases). V lost 7 bases and J lost 4, with 13 bases in between. Per germline, CDR1 LNHDA and CDR2 SQIVND (reference sequence). This CDR3 is 13 amino acids long. The CDR3 spells CASTDRGVTEAFF. Here the CDR3 DNA reads TGTGCCAGTACCGATCGGGGGGTCACTGAAGCTTTCTTT.

This clone was found once. The V gene is TRBV13, the J gene TRBJ2-3; perhaps TRBD2 as D (6 bases). V lost 4 bases, J lost 1 base, and 6 bases lay in between. The CDR3 is 13 amino acids. Germline V gene lookup returns CDR1 PRHDT and CDR2 FYEKMQ (reference sequence). CDR3 sequence: CASSSGGTDTQYF. The CDR3 DNA sequence: TGTGCCAGCAGCTCGGGGGGCACAGATACGCAGTATTTT.

The CDR3 loop reads CAWSRLAPETQYF. The CDR3 DNA reads TGTGCCTGGAGCCGACTAGCGCCAGAGACCCAGTACTTC. The V gene is TRBV30, the J gene TRBJ2-5; 8 nucleotides agree with TRBD2. Per germline, CDR1 GTSNPN and CDR2 SVGIG (reference sequence). CDR3 length equals 13 residues. Losses at the gene ends were 3 bases for V and 4 bases for J; bases not matched to a gene: 4.

This clone has just one count. The V gene is TRBV6-6, the J gene TRBJ1-5, with no clear D. CDR3 length equals 14 residues. Trimming removed 2 bases from V and 5 bases from J, with 10 bases in between. Germline V lookup: CDR1 MNHNY, CDR2 SVGAGI (reference sequence). The CDR3 reads CASSYGGPYQPQHF. The CDR3 DNA reads TGTGCCAGCAGTTACGGCGGACCCTATCAGCCCCAGCATTTT.

J is TRBJ1-2 and V is TRBV27; 11 bases fit TRBD1. This CDR3 has 15 residues. The V and J ends lost 6 bases and 4 bases, in that order; junction bases with no gene match: 7. CDR1 and CDR2 from the germline V gene are MNHEY and SMNVEV (reference sequence). The CDR3 coding sequence is TGTGCCAGCAGGCCCCCCGGGACAGGGGGCTATGGCTACACCTTC. Translating gives CASRPPGTGGYGYTF.

The V call is TRBV27, the J call TRBJ1-1; D not certain. Germline values: CDR1 MNHEY, CDR2 SMNVEV (reference sequence). V lost 6 bases, J lost 8 bases, and 16 bases lay in between. The CDR3 loop spans 13 amino acids. CDR3 protein: CASSSKGTREAFF. CDR3 DNA: TGTGCCAGCAGCTCGAAGGGTACCCGCGAAGCTTTCTTT.

The V and J genes are TRBV13 and TRBJ2-7; no clear D. Germline V lookup: CDR1 PRHDT, CDR2 FYEKMQ (reference sequence). Trimming left V 3 bases short and J 2 bases short, with 11 bases between. This CDR3 is 14 amino acids long. The CDR3, as DNA: TGTGCCAGCAGCTTTGGATCGAGGCCCTACGAGCAGTACTTC. This sequence encodes CASSFGSRPYEQYF.

V usage is TRBV29-1 and J usage is TRBJ1-2; D not certain. The CDR3 is made up of 12 amino acids. The germline V gene has CDR1 SQVTM and CDR2 ANQGSEA. The germline V and J ends were trimmed by 3 bases and 2 bases, with 7 bases remaining between them. CDR3 nucleotide sequence: TGCAGCGTTGATCGGGAAAACTATGGCTACACCTTC. The encoded protein is CSVDRENYGYTF.

The rearrangement joins TRBV5-8 to TRBJ2-7; TRBD2 might be the D (6 bases). CDR1 SGHTS and CDR2 YDEGEE come from the germline V gene. There are 19 residues in the CDR3. V dropped 3 bases and J dropped 3 bases, with 28 bases sitting between them. The CDR3 protein is CASSSFFRQRLDPNYEQYF. CDR3 DNA sequence: TGTGCCAGCAGCTCCTTTTTCCGCCAGCGACTAGATCCAAACTACGAGCAGTACTTC.

The chain joins TRBV7-9 to TRBJ2-3, with no clear D. From germline, CDR1 is SEHNR and CDR2 FQNEAQ (reference sequence). Trimming removed 5 bases at V and 2 bases at J, with 11 bases between. The CDR3 has 14 residues. The CDR3 region is CASSSRRNTDTQYF. DNA for the CDR3: TGTGCCAGCAGCAGCCGGCGAAACACAGATACGCAGTATTTT. Drawing the rest from reference TRBV7-9 and TRBJ2-3, the complete variable domain is DTGVSQNPRHKITKRGQNVTFRCDPISEHNRLYWYRQTLGQGPEFLTYFQNEAQLEKSRLLSDRFSAERPKGSFSTLEIQRTEQGDSAMYLCASSSRRNTDTQYFGPGTRLTVL.

The rearrangement joins TRBV6-5 to TRBJ2-7; D perhaps matches TRBD2 (7 bases). The CDR3 has 14 residues. The V and J ends lost 2 bases and 4 bases respectively, with 12 bases between them. Germline V gives CDR1 MNHEY, CDR2 SVGAGI. In nucleotides, the CDR3 is TGTGCCAGCAGTTACAGGGCGGGGGCTTACGAGCAGTACTTC. Its translation: CASSYRAGAYEQYF.

The chain couples TRBV18 to TRBJ2-7; D is perhaps TRBD1 or TRBD2 (5 bases each). V lost 3 bases, J lost 2 bases, and 11 bases lay in between. This CDR3 is 14 amino acids long. Germline CDR1 reads KGHSH; CDR2 reads LQKENI. The CDR3 region has the DNA TGTGCCAGCTCACCTAGGGACGCACCCTACGAGCAGTACTTC. Amino acids: CASSPRDAPYEQYF. The whole variable domain, remainder taken from reference TRBV18 and TRBJ2-7, is NAGVMQNPRHLVRRRGQEARLRCSPMKGHSHVYWYRQLPEEGLKFMVYLQKENIIDESGMPKERFSAEFPKEGPSILRIQQVVRGDSAAYFCASSPRDAPYEQYFGPGTRLTVT.

The J gene is TRBJ2-2, the V gene TRBV4-1, with D perhaps given as TRBD1 or TRBD2 (6 bases each). Trimming cost V 0 bases and J 6 bases, with 14 bases left between them. Germline lookup yields CDR1 MGHRA and CDR2 YSYEKL. CDR3 length equals 16 residues. The CDR3 bases are TGCGCCAGCAGCCAAGAGGGGGGCTTCACCGCCGGGGAGCTGTTTTTT. Protein sequence: CASSQEGGFTAGELFF.

The CDR3 reads CASSPDILSGNTIYF. CDR3 bases: TGTGCCAGCAGTCCCGACATCCTCTCTGGAAACACCATATATTTT. This chain connects TRBV6-5 to TRBJ1-3; D is uncertain. CDR3 size: 15 residues. Germline CDR1 is MNHEY and CDR2 is SVGAGI. Trimming took 5 bases from V and 0 from J, leaving 11 bases between them.

The table lists this clone with a count of one. This sequence joins TRBV6-5 and TRBJ2-7; 7 bases map to TRBD2. The length of the CDR3 is 16 residues. The ends lost 0 bases at V and 3 bases at J; junction bases unmatched: 8. Looked up from germline, CDR1 is MNHEY and CDR2 is SVGAGI. CDR3 DNA: TGTGCCAGCAGTTACTCAAATTTGGCGGGAGACTACGAGCAGTACTTC. Amino acid sequence: CASSYSNLAGDYEQYF.

The rearrangement uses TRBV2 and TRBJ1-2; D remains ambiguous. Looked up from germline, CDR1 is SNHLY and CDR2 is FYNNEI. The CDR3 sequence is 11 residues long. The V end was cut by 3 bases, the J end by 2 bases, with 1 base between. CDR3: CASSDNYGYTF. The CDR3 DNA reads TGTGCCAGCAGTGACAACTATGGCTACACCTTC.

Written as DNA, the CDR3 is TGTGCCAGCCTCGGGACTAGCGGCTACGAGCAGTACTTC. This gives the protein CASLGTSGYEQYF. This sequence joins TRBV2 and TRBJ2-7, with TRBD2 matching over 11 bases. CDR1 and CDR2 (germline): SNHLY, FYNNEI. CDR3 size: 13 residues. Germline trimming cut 8 bases from V and 3 bases from J; bases unmatched to any gene: 3.

The chain recombines TRBV30 with TRBJ1-1, with a possible D match to TRBD1 (6 bases). Germline-derived CDR1 and CDR2 are GTSNPN and SVGIG (reference sequence). The CDR3 length is 15 residues. V gave up 1 base and J gave up 0 bases, with 12 bases separating them. In DNA, the CDR3 is TGTGCCTGGAGTGAGGGGGGGGCGATGAACACTGAAGCTTTCTTT. Protein product: CAWSEGGAMNTEAFF.

The chain uses TRBV29-1 and TRBJ2-1; D might be TRBD2 (5 bases). Germline-derived CDR1 and CDR2 are SQVTM and ANQGSEA. Deletions cut 1 base from V and 9 bases from J, with 16 bases between. The CDR3 covers 14 residues. The CDR3 region is CSVEAADDDCEQFF. CDR3 bases: TGCAGCGTTGAAGCAGCGGATGACGATTGTGAGCAGTTCTTC.

DNA of the CDR3: TGTGCCAGCAGCTTGAACAGGGCCGACACAGATACGCAGTATTTT. Amino acid sequence: CASSLNRADTDTQYF. This chain links TRBV5-5 with TRBJ2-3; possibly TRBD1 for D (6 bases). Per the germline V gene, CDR1 is SGHKS and CDR2 is YYEKEE (reference sequence). Trimming left V 1 base short and J 2 bases short, with 11 bases between. CDR3 size: 15 residues.

This clone was seen a single time. Other nucleotide sequences in the sample specify the same CDR3. The chain recombines TRBV6-5 with TRBJ2-2; D uncertain. Germline assignment: CDR1 MNHEY and CDR2 SVGAGI. The CDR3 totals 12 residues. Deletions cut 9 bases from V and 1 base from J, with 6 bases between. This CDR3 is CASRENTGELFF. In DNA, the CDR3 is TGTGCCAGTAGAGAGAACACCGGGGAGCTGTTTTTT.

The chain has TRBV5-6 and TRBJ1-1; unclear D gene. Trimming left V 0 bases short and J 1 base short, with 7 bases between. CDR3 length equals 14 residues. CDR1 is SGHDT and CDR2 is YYEEEE in the germline V gene. In DNA form, the CDR3 reads TGTGCCAGCAGCTTGGCCCAGGCGAACACTGAAGCTTTCTTT. Amino acid sequence: CASSLAQANTEAFF.

This rearrangement joins TRBV29-1 to TRBJ2-2, with D perhaps TRBD1 (6 bases). Germline assignment: CDR1 SQVTM and CDR2 ANQGSEA. CDR3 size: 13 residues. The ends were cut back, 3 bases at V and 7 bases at J, with 12 bases in the middle. The CDR3 sequence is CSVDDTGSGELFF. CDR3 nucleotide sequence: TGCAGCGTTGATGATACAGGGAGCGGGGAGCTGTTTTTT.